This T cell receptor beta chain comes out of a study of T cell responses to AZD1222 COVID-19 vaccine (dated by TCRdb to the early 2020s). Broadly, across the study: AZD1222 recipients given second doses at about 4 weeks or at about 12 weeks were pooled, since spike-specific TCR depth and breadth were not found to differ between the two schedules. A total of 233 trial participants underwent TCR sequencing, of whom about 210 received two doses of AZD1222 and around 26 received two doses of the MenACWY control vaccine. Trial participants were enrolled by age into subgroups of 18-55, 56-69 and 70-plus years, and around 150, 29 and 61 TCR-sequenced participants, respectively, were included in these subgroups. Results and caveats for the whole study, not just this receptor: In the small 56-69-year group, the increase in depth fell short of significance, most likely because of low power. Because no day 14 peak-response samples were available, repertoires were characterized only after the peak T cell response. A significant rise in spike-specific TCR breadth and depth was observed after two AZD1222 doses relative to day 0 and relative to MenACWY recipients. Epitopes outside the regions mutated in the B.1.351 and B.1.1.7 variants were reportedly recognized by nearly half of the unique spike-specific TCRs. The vaccine-associated CD4 TCRs covered the entire spike protein, and the dominant responses fell in regions 160-218 and 743-854. Conclusions about previously exposed vaccinees are limited, since just a handful of AZD1222 recipients were seropositive for SARS-CoV-2 at baseline. Most participants were white British and females outnumbered males, and the authors suggested that clonal diversity may have been underestimated.

The CDR3 regions of human TCRbeta chains were analyzed by immunosequencing. The authors' analysis ran thus. TCRs in the repertoires were matched against a reference library of SARS-CoV-2-specific TCRs that had been generated with the MIRA antigen-specificity platform. Breadth was defined as the fraction of unique TCRs that were SARS-CoV-2-associated, and depth was defined as the fraction of total T cells that were SARS-CoV-2-associated. Using the MIRA data, each spike-specific TCR was assigned both to the spike region to which the TCR was reactive and to a CD4 or CD8 class. Log10-transformed breadth and depth values were compared by one-way ANOVA with Sidak's multiple comparisons tests. In TCRdb, the immuneACCESS table is reduced to in-frame sequences with V and J assigned. These tables do not hold every clone; where another copy was compared, an unresolved V gene accounts for under half, and the others remain unexplained. The DNA was the basis for D and trimming; V, J and clone size are from that table. Here the sample has 95,000 to 150,000 clones; more than 80% occur a single time. About 1.4% of the sample lies in the top ten.

About this clone itself: The antigen it recognizes is unknown. One base away there is no much larger clone; base qualities are not given.

The intended sense of this specimen's time point label: baseline before first vaccination. Vaccinee samples came from UK trials COV001 and COV002, including a single-blind randomized controlled phase 2/3 trial of AZD1222 (ChAdOx1 nCoV-19) in healthy adults. For TCRbeta chain sequencing, PBMC samples were collected from trial participants at day 0 and at day 28 after the second dose. The source was peripheral blood, collected on day 0 of AZD1222 vaccination. This TCR was sampled from an adult in good health.

The DNA sequence is as follows: TGTGCCACCAGTCGAGCGGAGGACGAGCAGTACTTC. Its protein product is CATSRAEDEQYF. The chain joins TRBV24-1 to TRBJ2-7, and possibly TRBD2, on 5 matching bases. Based on the germline V gene, the CDR1 and CDR2 sequences are KGHDR and SFDVKD. V loses 6 bases, J loses 5 bases, and the germline ends lie 10 bases apart. The CDR3 covers 12 residues, taking in both the cysteine and the phenylalanine. Only the CDR3 part of the read is kept: 36 bases, read in frame from the first base.